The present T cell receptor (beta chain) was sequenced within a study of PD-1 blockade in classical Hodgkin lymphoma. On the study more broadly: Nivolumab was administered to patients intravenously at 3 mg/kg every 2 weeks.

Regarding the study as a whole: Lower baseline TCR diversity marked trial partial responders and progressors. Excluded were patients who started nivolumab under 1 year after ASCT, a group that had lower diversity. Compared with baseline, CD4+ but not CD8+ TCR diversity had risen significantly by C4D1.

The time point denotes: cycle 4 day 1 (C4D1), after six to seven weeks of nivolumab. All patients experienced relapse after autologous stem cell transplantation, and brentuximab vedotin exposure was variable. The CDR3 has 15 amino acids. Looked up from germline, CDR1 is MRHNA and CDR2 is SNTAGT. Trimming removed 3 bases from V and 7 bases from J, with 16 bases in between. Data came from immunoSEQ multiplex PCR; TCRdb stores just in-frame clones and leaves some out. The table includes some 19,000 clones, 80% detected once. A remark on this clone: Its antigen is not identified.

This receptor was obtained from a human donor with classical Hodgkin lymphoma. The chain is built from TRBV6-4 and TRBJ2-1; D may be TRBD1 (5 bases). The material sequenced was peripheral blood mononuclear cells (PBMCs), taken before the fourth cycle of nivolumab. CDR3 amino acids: CASSESGSGYNEQFF. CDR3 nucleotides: TGTGCCAGCAGTGAATCTGGGTCAGGGTATAATGAGCAGTTCTTC.